This is a list of T cell receptor beta chains from one sample in a study of beta chain features in type 1 diabetes. Here immunoSEQ multiplex PCR was the method, and the copy in TCRdb shows in-frame clones only, minus some. The sample contains 250,000 or so clones, approximately 70% of which appear only once. Sequenced input: naive CD4+ T cells from blood. Source of these receptors: a man under 40 in good health. CDR3s include the opening cysteine and the closing phenylalanine or tryptophan. Fields, in order: D gene, J gene, V gene, CDR3 protein, CDR3 DNA. D genes are given only for firm matches.

>-|TRBJ2-3|TRBV7-2
CASRYRALGTDTQYF
TGTGCCAGCAGGTACAGGGCACTCGGCACAGATACGCAGTATTTT
>-|TRBJ2-1|TRBV5-1
CASSLPGNEQFF
TGCGCCAGCAGCTTGCCTGGGAATGAGCAGTTCTTC
>TRBD1|TRBJ1-1|TRBV15
CATSMIDRDDTEAFF
TGTGCCACCAGCATGATCGACAGGGATGACACTGAAGCTTTCTTT
>-|TRBJ2-1|TRBV9
CASSVGPTSEQFF
TGTGCCAGCAGCGTAGGCCCTACGAGTGAGCAGTTCTTC
>-|TRBJ2-2|TRBV25-1
CASSVNGMNTGELFF
TGTGCCAGCAGTGTGAACGGGATGAACACCGGGGAGCTGTTTTTT
>-|TRBJ2-1|TRBV18
CASRPGNSYNEQFF
TGTGCTAGTAGACCGGGAAATTCTTACAATGAGCAGTTCTTC
>-|TRBJ2-3|TRBV5-4
CASSTWSTDTQYF
TGTGCCAGCAGCACTTGGAGCACCGATACGCAGTATTTT
>-|TRBJ2-3|TRBV6-1
CASSAGTSTDTQYF
TGTGCCAGCAGTGCCGGGACAAGCACAGATACGCAGTATTTT
>-|TRBJ2-6|TRBV30
CAWRRAGANVLTF
TGTGCCTGGAGGAGGGCTGGGGCCAACGTCCTGACTTTC
>-|TRBJ2-7|TRBV27
CARENEQYF
TGTGCCCGGGAAAACGAGCAGTACTTC
>-|TRBJ2-7|TRBV20-1
CSARSSHEQYF
TGCAGTGCTAGATCTAGCCACGAGCAGTACTTC
>-|TRBJ2-5|TRBV7-9
CASSYRDNQETQYF
TGTGCCAGCAGCTATCGGGACAACCAAGAGACCCAGTACTTC
>-|TRBJ2-5|TRBV4-3
CASSQGRGPGRGHETQYF
TGCGCCAGCAGCCAAGGCCGGGGACCTGGGCGCGGACACGAGACCCAGTACTTC
>-|TRBJ2-3|TRBV6-5
CASSELYTDTQYF
TGTGCCAGCAGTGAACTTTACACAGATACGCAGTATTTT
>-|TRBJ2-1|TRBV30
CAWSVLRQTSTSHEQFF
TGTGCCTGGAGTGTACTTCGTCAGACCTCTACGTCCCATGAGCAGTTCTTC